The text below deals with one T cell receptor (beta chain). Its antigen is unknown. Base qualities are not provided; no much larger clone lies one nucleotide away. V is pared back by 4 bases and J by 7 bases, with 14 bases lying between the germline termini. From the germline V gene (reference sequence), CDR1 is LNHDA and CDR2 is SQIVND. Taken from cysteine to phenylalanine, the CDR3 has 14 residues. This entry keeps only the CDR3 DNA: 42 bases, framed from base 1. These data originate in a study of T cells in tumors after PD-1 blockade (dated by TCRdb to 2018 to 2020). Broadly, across the study: Patients were excluded if they had prior checkpoint blockade, use of systemic immunosuppressants, or recent radiotherapy or other anti-cancer therapy within 4 weeks. Patients received pembrolizumab 200 mg every 3 weeks or cemiplimab 350 mg every 2 weeks. A subset of patients also received ongoing daily vismodegib 150 mg during anti-PD-1 treatment. On average, tumor samples yielded 20,000 to 30,000 TCR templates (range about 550-100,000) and fewer than 6,500 unique clonotypes, approximately 20-fold deeper than single-cell TCR sequencing. The study performed paired single-cell RNA and TCR sequencing on site-matched tumors from BCC or SCC patients before and after anti-PD-1 therapy. Clinical response was assessed using RECIST version 1.1.

The time point label for this specimen denotes: before anti-PD-1 therapy. The tumor biopsies were site-matched, meaning the biopsies were taken from the same primary tumor before and after PD-1 blockade. Genomic DNA extracted from tumor biopsies or peripheral blood was used for bulk TCRbeta sequencing, with input ranging from about 600 ng to 6,500 ng. To detect rare clonotypes with greater sensitivity than single-cell TCR sequencing, bulk TCRbeta sequencing was done on the leftover biopsy material. Every patient had histologically proven advanced or metastatic basal or squamous cell carcinoma and was a poor candidate for surgical resection. Of the roughly 10 patients in the basal cell carcinoma cohort, several underwent bulk tumor TCR sequencing. Fresh biopsies came from the site of the primary tumor, and part of the tissue was kept in RNAlater for exome and bulk TCR sequencing. Paper-wide results and their limitations: Where the novel T cell clones came from was not identified, and possible sources could include lymphoid organs or rare unexpanded clones inside the tumor or in the tumor periphery. Clonal replacement appeared only between pre- and post-treatment samples, not between two pre-treatment samples, arguing against biopsy timing or location artifacts. Exhausted CD8+ clones expanded after therapy were mostly novel clonotypes undetected pre-treatment, suggesting clonal replacement rather than reinvigoration of pre-existing clones. Approximately 38% of the TCR clonotypes from tumors also showed up in blood, and some novel exhausted tumor clones were present in pre-treatment blood, which suggests peripheral recruitment.

Deep TCRbeta sequencing was performed with the immunoSEQ platform. In the paper's pipeline: For further analysis, only productive rearrangements were exported out of the immunoSEQ Analyzer. Clones with significant expansion or contraction between timepoints were called with a two-sided binomial test at Bonferroni-corrected P below 0.01. T cell phenotypes were assigned to bulk TCRbeta clonotypes by matching the clonotypes to single-cell RNA+TCR-seq clones that had the same TCRbeta sequence. Clone enrichment in tumor was calculated as tumor frequency divided by PBMC frequency from bulk TCR sequencing. GLIPH was used to sort TCRs into specificity groups, which are clusters of distinct TCRs that likely recognize common antigens through shared CDR3 motifs. Sourced from immuneACCESS, this table was stored by TCRdb with only in-frame sequences that have V and J called. A share of the clones is absent; for the studies checked, an unresolved V gene accounts for under half, and the remainder has no known explanation. The V and J calls and the clone size are those of that table, but D and trimming were determined from the DNA. Across this sample there are 11,000 or so clones, with 63% seen only once. The top ten hold 15% to 20% of the sample.

The receptor was derived from a human donor with basal cell carcinoma. The chain was built from TRBV19 and TRBJ1-5, with the identity of the D gene unclear. The sequences come from tumor tissue, collected before anti-PD-1 treatment. The CDR3 reads as follows: CASSTAEQYQPQHF. The base sequence is TGTGCCAGTAGTACGGCGGAACAATACCAGCCCCAGCATTTT.